This section outlines one TCR beta chain sequence together with its context. In building TCR beta libraries, iRepertoire HTBI primers were used together with Arm-PCR of CDR3 regions. One entry per CDR3 protein results from TCRdb running MiXCR on the multiplex PCR reads. The sample carries 700,000 or so distinct CDR3 sequences, 25% to 35% recorded once. This entry comes from a study of regulatory T cells in long-lasting Graves disease. After removal of 6 bases from V and 1 base from J, the junction contained 8 bases not matched to a gene. Per the germline V gene, CDR1 is MNHNS and CDR2 is SASEGT. This CDR3 contains 15 residues. Stated time point: persistent/refractory GD, antithyroid drugs over 5 years with positive TRAb. Isolated PBMC RNA provided the starting material for the TCR library.

The TCR comes from a female donor with Graves disease. The chain uses TRBV6-1 and TRBJ1-1; 7 bases are shared with TRBD1. Sequences were derived from peripheral blood mononuclear cells (PBMCs), sampled when the disease was refractory, from a patient treated with antithyroid drugs. Here the CDR3 DNA reads TGTGCCAGCAGGATTCACAGGGGAGCGAACACTGAAGCTTTCTTT. The encoded protein is CASRIHRGANTEAFF.